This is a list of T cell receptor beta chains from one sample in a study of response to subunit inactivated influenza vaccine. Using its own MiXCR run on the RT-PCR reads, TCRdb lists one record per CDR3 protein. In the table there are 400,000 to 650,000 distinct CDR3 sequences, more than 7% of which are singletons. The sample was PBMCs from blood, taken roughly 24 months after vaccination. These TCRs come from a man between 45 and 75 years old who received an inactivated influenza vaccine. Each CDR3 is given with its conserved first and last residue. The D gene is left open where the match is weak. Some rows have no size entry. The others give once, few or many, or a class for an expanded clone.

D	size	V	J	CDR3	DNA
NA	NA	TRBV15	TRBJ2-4	CATSRGGPSRKAKNIQYF	TGTGCCACCAGCAGAGGCGGCCCATCTAGGAAAGCCAAAAACATTCAGTACTTC
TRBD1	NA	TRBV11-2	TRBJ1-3	CASSWSGAGGLPGNTIYF	TGTGCCAGCAGCTGGAGTGGGGCAGGGGGTCTACCTGGAAACACCATATATTTT
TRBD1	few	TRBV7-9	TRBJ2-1	CASSYGQGASEQFF	TGTGCCAGCAGCTATGGACAGGGGGCATCGGAGCAGTTCTTC
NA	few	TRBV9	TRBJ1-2	CASSAGTGSYGYTF	TGTGCCAGCAGCGCAGGGACGGGGAGCTATGGCTACACCTTC
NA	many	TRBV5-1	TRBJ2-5	CASSLVGAPKETQYF	TGCGCCAGCAGCTTGGTGGGGGCCCCCAAAGAGACCCAGTACTTC
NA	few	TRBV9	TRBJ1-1	CASSSRGGEAFF	TGTGCCAGCAGCTCGCGGGGAGGGGAAGCTTTCTTT
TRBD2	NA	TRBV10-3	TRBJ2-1	CAIQTSGRVSTGNNEQFF	TGTGCCATCCAGACTAGCGGGAGGGTATCAACCGGGAACAATGAGCAGTTCTTC
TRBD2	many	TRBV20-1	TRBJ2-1	CSAMGLAGGTLSYNEQFF	TGCAGTGCTATGGGACTAGCGGGGGGTACACTCTCCTACAATGAGCAGTTCTTC
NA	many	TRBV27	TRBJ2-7	CASSLSSLRSYEQYF	TGTGCCAGCAGTTTATCGAGTTTGCGCTCCTACGAGCAGTACTTC
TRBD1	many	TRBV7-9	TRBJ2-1	CASSLARDRGQFF	TGTGCCAGCAGCTTAGCGAGGGACAGGGGCCAGTTCTTC
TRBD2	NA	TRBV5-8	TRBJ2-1	CASSSRGLADNEQFF	TGTGCCAGCAGCTCTAGGGGACTAGCGGACAATGAGCAGTTCTTC
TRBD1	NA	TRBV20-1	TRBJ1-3	CSATGQGTSSGNTIYF	TGCAGTGCTACAGGACAGGGGACCAGCTCTGGAAACACCATATATTTT
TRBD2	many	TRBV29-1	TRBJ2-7	CSVDNLAGSTYEQYF	TGCAGCGTTGACAACCTAGCGGGTTCCACCTACGAGCAGTACTTC
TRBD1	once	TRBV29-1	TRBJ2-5	CSVPQGAGDTQYF	TGCAGCGTTCCTCAGGGGGCTGGTGATACCCAGTACTTC
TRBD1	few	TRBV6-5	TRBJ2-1	CASSYWTGSYEQFF	TGTGCCAGCAGTTACTGGACAGGGAGCTATGAGCAGTTCTTC
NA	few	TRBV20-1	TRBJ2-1	CSAPKWAGGIYNEQFF	TGCAGTGCCCCTAAGTGGGCCGGTGGCATTTACAATGAGCAGTTCTTC
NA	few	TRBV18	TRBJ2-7	CASSPPRPAYEQYF	TGTGCCAGCTCACCACCGCGTCCGGCCTACGAGCAGTACTTC
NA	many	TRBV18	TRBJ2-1	CASSPGVGSYNEQFF	TGTGCCAGCTCACCAGGGGTAGGATCCTACAATGAGCAGTTCTTC
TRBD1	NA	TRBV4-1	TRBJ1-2	CASSQEGTGRFNYGYTF	TGCGCCAGCAGCCAAGAGGGGACAGGGCGATTCAACTATGGCTACACCTTC
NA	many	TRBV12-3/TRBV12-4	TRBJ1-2	CASSASWSGYTF	TGTGCCAGCAGTGCCTCGTGGAGTGGCTACACCTTC
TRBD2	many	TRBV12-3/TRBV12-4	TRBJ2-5	CASSFRGGETQYF	TGTGCCAGCAGTTTTCGGGGGGGGGAGACCCAGTACTTC
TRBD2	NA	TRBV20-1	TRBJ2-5	CSATGTSGRAGETQYF	TGCAGTGCTACCGGGACTAGCGGGAGGGCCGGTGAGACCCAGTACTTC
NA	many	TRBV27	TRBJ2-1	CASGYRGGEQFF	TGTGCCAGCGGGTATCGAGGCGGTGAGCAGTTCTTC
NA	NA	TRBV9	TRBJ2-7	CASSVDEAWGYEQYF	TGTGCCAGCAGCGTAGATGAGGCCTGGGGCTACGAGCAGTACTTC
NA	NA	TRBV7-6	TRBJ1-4	CASSLGAVDEKLFF	TGTGCCAGCAGCTTAGGGGCAGTAGATGAAAAACTGTTTTTT
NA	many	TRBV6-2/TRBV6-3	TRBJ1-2	CASSRDNYGYTF	TGTGCCAGCTCCAGGGATAACTATGGCTACACCTTC
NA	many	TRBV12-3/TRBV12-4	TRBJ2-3	CASSFISGHTDTQYF	TGTGCCAGCAGTTTCATATCGGGTCACACAGATACGCAGTATTTT
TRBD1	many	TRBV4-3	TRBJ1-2	CASSQDLPRDSGYGYTF	TGCGCCAGCAGCCAAGATCTCCCCCGGGACAGCGGCTATGGCTACACCTTC
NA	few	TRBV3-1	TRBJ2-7	CASSQGRQVYEQYF	TGTGCCAGCAGCCAAGGCCGTCAGGTCTACGAGCAGTACTTC
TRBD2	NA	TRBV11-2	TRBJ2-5	CASSLGWSSGDQETQYF	TGTGCCAGCAGCTTAGGTTGGAGTAGCGGGGACCAAGAGACCCAGTACTTC
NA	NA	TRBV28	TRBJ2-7	CASSLWGLRAPYPYEQYF	TGTGCCAGCAGTTTATGGGGGTTAAGGGCCCCTTACCCCTACGAGCAGTACTTC
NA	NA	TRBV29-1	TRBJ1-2	CSVVGTGAGYTF	TGCAGCGTTGTGGGCACGGGGGCTGGCTACACCTTC
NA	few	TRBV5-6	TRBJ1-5	CASSITGTIFNQPQHF	TGTGCCAGCAGCATAACCGGGACAATCTTCAATCAGCCCCAGCATTTT
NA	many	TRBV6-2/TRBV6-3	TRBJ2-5	CASSPPSGGETQYF	TGTGCCAGCAGCCCCCCGTCTGGGGGTGAGACCCAGTACTTC
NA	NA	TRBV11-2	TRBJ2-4	CASSLDGHMGGIYDKNIQYF	TGTGCCAGCAGCTTAGATGGCCATATGGGCGGGATCTACGACAAAAACATTCAGTACTTC
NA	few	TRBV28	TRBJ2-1	CASSTRFERTSEQFF	TGTGCCAGCAGTACCCGGTTTGAGAGAACCTCTGAGCAGTTCTTC
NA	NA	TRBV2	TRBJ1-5	CASSETVSNQPQHF	TGTGCCAGCAGTGAAACCGTCAGCAATCAGCCCCAGCATTTT
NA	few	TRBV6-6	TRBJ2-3	CASNRVDADTQYF	TGTGCCAGCAACAGGGTCGACGCAGATACGCAGTATTTT
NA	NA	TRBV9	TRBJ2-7	CASSVAGGIQTYEQYF	TGTGCCAGCAGCGTAGCAGGCGGGATCCAGACCTACGAGCAGTACTTC
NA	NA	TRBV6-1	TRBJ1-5	CASSDTGALNQPQHF	TGTGCCAGCAGTGATACTGGGGCCCTCAATCAGCCCCAGCATTTT